This entry concerns a single T cell receptor (beta chain). Its antigen is not known. This CDR3 has 22 amino acids. V lost 4 bases, J lost 0 bases, and 24 bases stayed unmatched. The germline V gene has CDR1 SNHLY and CDR2 FYNNEI. The data were taken from a study of cytomegalovirus exposure and HLA in healthy donors. Study findings and constraints: Using a false discovery rate of 0.05, a later analysis showed that 15,000 to 20,000 TCR beta sequences were associated with HLA alleles. The Asian-associated ancestry cluster reportedly had fewer N-insertions than the 666-donor mean in a later analysis.

The PCR employed 60 Vbeta primers together with 13 Jbeta primers. Original methodology: Later reanalysis found around 84 million unique TCR beta chains, roughly 10 million of them shared. The repertoire was sequenced with immunoSEQ multiplex PCR; TCRdb's copy has only in-frame clones and lacks some. The V and J calls and clone size are taken from that table; D and trimming were inferred from the DNA. The sample carries about 200,000 clones, approximately 80% recorded once. The chain recombines TRBV2 with TRBJ1-3; 7 bases are shared with TRBD1. This clonotype originated in a man aged 25 to 40 in good health and CMV-seronegative. The sample was PBMCs. In DNA form, the CDR3 reads TGTGCCAGCAGTGCAAATCCCCCCCAGAGGACAGGACTGATTAGCTCTGGAAACACCATATATTTT. It encodes CASSANPPQRTGLISSGNTIYF.